This T cell receptor beta chain was recorded in a study of blood T cells in healthy people across ages. The authors ran a second PCR of about 6 to 12 cycles using a sample-barcoded 5' primer and a J-beta primer mix. TCRdb reprocessed the 5' RACE reads with MiXCR, giving one entry per CDR3 protein. This table has around 1,500,000 distinct CDR3 sequences, 28% appearing once. Between the trimmed V and J ends, which lost 6 bases and 3 bases, there was a span of 15 bases. CDR3 length: 15 amino acids. Germline V gene sequence: CDR1 SNHLY, CDR2 FYNNEI. This chain links TRBV2 with TRBJ1-5, with no clear D. The receptor was isolated from a woman aged 30 to 39 in good health. Material: blood. The CDR3 sequence: CASRKVVWDNQPQHF. DNA of the CDR3: TGTGCCAGCAGGAAGGTGGTTTGGGACAATCAGCCCCAGCATTTT.